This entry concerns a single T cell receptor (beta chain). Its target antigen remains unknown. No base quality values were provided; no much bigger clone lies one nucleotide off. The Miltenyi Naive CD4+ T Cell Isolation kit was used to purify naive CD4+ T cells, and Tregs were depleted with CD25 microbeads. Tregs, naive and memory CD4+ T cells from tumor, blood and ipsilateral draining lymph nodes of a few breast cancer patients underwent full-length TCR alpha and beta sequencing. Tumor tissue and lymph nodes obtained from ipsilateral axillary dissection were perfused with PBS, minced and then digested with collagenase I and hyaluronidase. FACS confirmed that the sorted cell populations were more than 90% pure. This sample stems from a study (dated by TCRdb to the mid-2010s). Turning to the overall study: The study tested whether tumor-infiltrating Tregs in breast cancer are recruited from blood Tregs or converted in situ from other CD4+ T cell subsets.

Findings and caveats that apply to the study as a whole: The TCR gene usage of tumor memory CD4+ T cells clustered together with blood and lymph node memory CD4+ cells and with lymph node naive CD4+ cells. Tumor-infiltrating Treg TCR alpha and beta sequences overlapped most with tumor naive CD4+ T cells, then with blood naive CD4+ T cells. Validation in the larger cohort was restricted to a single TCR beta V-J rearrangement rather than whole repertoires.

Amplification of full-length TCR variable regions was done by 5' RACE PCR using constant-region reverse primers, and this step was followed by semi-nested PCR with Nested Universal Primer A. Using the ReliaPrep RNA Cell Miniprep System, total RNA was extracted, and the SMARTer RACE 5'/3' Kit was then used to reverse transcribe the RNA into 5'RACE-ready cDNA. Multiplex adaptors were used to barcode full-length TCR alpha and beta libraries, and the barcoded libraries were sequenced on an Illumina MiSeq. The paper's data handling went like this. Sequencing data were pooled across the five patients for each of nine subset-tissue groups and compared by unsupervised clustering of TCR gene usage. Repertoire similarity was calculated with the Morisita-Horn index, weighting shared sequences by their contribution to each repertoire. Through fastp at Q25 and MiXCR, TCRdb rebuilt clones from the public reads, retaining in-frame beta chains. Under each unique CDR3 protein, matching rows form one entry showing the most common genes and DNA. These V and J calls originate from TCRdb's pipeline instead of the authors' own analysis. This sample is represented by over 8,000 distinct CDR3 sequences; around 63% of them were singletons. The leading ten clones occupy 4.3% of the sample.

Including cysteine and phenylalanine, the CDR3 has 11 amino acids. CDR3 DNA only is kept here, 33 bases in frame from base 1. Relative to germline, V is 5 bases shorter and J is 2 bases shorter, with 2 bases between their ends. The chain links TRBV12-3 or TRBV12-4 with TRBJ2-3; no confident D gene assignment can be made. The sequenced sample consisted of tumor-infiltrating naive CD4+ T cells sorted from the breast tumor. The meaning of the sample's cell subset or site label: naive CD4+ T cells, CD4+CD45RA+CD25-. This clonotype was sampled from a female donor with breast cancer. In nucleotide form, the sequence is TGTGCCAGCAGTCTCACAGATACGCAGTATTTT. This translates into CASSLTDTQYF.